This TCR beta chain is drawn from a study of cytomegalovirus exposure and HLA in healthy donors. The PCR was carried out with 60 Vbeta primers and 13 Jbeta primers. TCRdb keeps only in-frame clones here, not all; method: immunoSEQ multiplex PCR. Among 60,000 to 70,000 clones listed, approximately 68% were seen once. As for this clone: Other DNA sequences in the sample encode the same CDR3.

This clonotype was obtained from a woman in her 30s in good health and CMV-seronegative. Material: PBMCs.

The CDR3 sequence: CASSLTHSSYEQYF. CDR3 DNA: TGTGCCAGCAGCTTAACCCACAGCTCCTACGAGCAGTACTTC. This sequence joins TRBV7-3 and TRBJ2-7; D unclear. The V end was cut by 0 bases, the J end by 0 bases, with 6 bases between. Germline-derived CDR1 and CDR2 are SGHTA and FQGTGA. This CDR3 spans 14 amino acids.